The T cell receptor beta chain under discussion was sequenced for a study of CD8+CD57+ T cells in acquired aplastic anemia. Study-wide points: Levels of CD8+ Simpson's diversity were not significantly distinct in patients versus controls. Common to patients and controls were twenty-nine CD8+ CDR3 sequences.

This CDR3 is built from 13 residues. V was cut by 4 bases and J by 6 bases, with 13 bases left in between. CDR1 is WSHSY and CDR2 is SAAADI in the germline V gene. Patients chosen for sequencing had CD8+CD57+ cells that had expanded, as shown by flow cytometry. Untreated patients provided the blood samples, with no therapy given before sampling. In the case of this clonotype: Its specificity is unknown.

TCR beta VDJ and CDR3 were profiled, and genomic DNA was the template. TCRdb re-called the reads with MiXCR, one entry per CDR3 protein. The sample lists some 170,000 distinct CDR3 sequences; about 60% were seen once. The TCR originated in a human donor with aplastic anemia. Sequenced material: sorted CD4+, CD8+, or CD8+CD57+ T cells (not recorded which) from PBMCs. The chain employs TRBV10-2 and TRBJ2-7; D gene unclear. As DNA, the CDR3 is TGCGCCAGCAGTGTTGACCCCGTTCGCGAGCAGTACTTC. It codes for CASSVDPVREQYF.